Given below is one TCR beta chain in context. This sample was taken from a study of shared clonotypes between healthy human individuals. Using immunoSEQ multiplex PCR, the repertoire was profiled, and TCRdb retains in-frame clones only, with some absent. Seen here are about 2.4 million clones, approximately 94% observed once, and the top ten hold approximately 0.37%. CDR1 is GTSNPN and CDR2 is SVGIG in the germline V gene (reference sequence). V trimming: 3 bases; J trimming: 4 bases; junction bases outside the gene matches: 8. The CDR3 has 15 amino acids. Sequenced: naive CD4+ T cells from PBMCs. Sample subset: CD45RA+ positively selected. The V and J genes are TRBV30 and TRBJ1-5, with 8 bases fitting TRBD1. The source of this sequence is a man aged 18 to 30 in good health. Some clones in this sample may be carry-over from other donors' samples. The CDR3, as DNA: TGTGCCTGGAGCTCCGGGACAGGTGGGAATCAGCCCCAGCATTTT. It specifies CAWSSGTGGNQPQHF.